This paragraph reports one T cell receptor beta chain. What antigen it recognizes has not been identified. No clone much larger than this one lies a single base away; base qualities are absent. Synthesis of TCR cDNA relied on 5'RACE template switching, a step that introduced a universal primer site along with unique molecular identifiers. Priming of cDNA synthesis was performed from both the TCR alpha and TCR beta constant segments. Libraries were amplified in two PCR steps, with sample barcodes and sequencing adapters added in the second step. Sequencing of the libraries was done on either Illumina HiSeq 2500 (2x100 bp) or NovaSeq (2x150 bp). The authors processed their data as follows. MIGEC was used to demultiplex reads and collapse the reads into UMI consensus sequences, and MiXCR was used for V(D)J alignment. Vaccine-responding clonotypes were defined with edgeR using replicate PBMC samples, requiring FDR below 0.01 and a log2 fold change above 5 up to day 15. CD4 or CD8 identity was assigned to each bulk clonotype according to whether the clonotype was present at higher abundance in the sequenced CD4 repertoire or the sequenced CD8 repertoire. TCRdb ran its own pipeline on the public reads, namely fastp trimming at Q25 and MiXCR clone calling, and kept in-frame beta chains. Every entry covers one CDR3 protein and lists the most common genes and DNA from its rows. The V and J calls here are based on TCRdb, not the publication. The sample contains 500,000 to 650,000 distinct CDR3 sequences, about a sixth of them found a single time. Clones ranked in the top ten supply approximately 15% of the sample.

The entry originates in a study of T cells after yellow fever vaccination (dated by TCRdb to about 2019). About the investigation overall: The SMART-Seq v4 Ultra Low Input RNA kit was used to prepare libraries from fractions with low cell numbers. To follow T-cell clones before and after both primary and booster YFV17D yellow fever vaccination, bulk TCR alpha and beta repertoires underwent longitudinal sequencing. Two healthy male donors, one aged 18 to 30 and one aged 30 to 40 years, made up the cohort. Bulk PBMC replicates and cell subsets were isolated from blood drawn at multiple timepoints before and after both primary and secondary immunization.

The paper's findings and limits, for the study overall: Most clones expanded after primary vaccination (approximately 97% of CD4 and roughly 88% of CD8) were re-detected after the booster, suggesting that broad memory maintenance occurred. Because the study included only a couple of donors, the extent to which the findings can be generalized is limited. A small fraction of clonotypes showed up in both the CD4 and CD8 compartments, probably as a result of convergent recombination. The secondary T-cell response was weaker than the primary response but faster, peaking on day 5 instead of day 15. Because abundant contaminating clonotypes from the bulk population could be contained in FACS-sorted repertoires, computational filtering was required.

Sequences MNHNS (CDR1) and SASEGT (CDR2) are obtained from the germline V gene. V is reduced by 7 bases and J by 7 bases, leaving a spacing of 11 bases between them. From the cysteine through the phenylalanine, the CDR3 covers 13 amino acids. The DNA shown is the 39-base CDR3, in frame from base 1. Read against the paper, the sample's treatment or condition label means: live attenuated yellow fever vaccine strain. At every blood-draw timepoint, two biological replicates of bulk PBMCs were collected. PBMCs were isolated from peripheral blood using a standard Ficoll-Paque protocol. TriZol was used to extract RNA from bulk PBMCs, from CD4 and CD8 fractions, and from dextramer-positive and dextramer-negative fractions.

The receptor's source is a man aged 18 to 30 who received the YFV17D yellow fever vaccine. This chain joins TRBV6-1 to TRBJ1-6, and possibly TRBD1, on 5 matching bases. This specimen consisted of PBMCs, obtained 5 days after the first yellow fever vaccination. The CDR3 here reads CASIPGLNSPLHF. Read as DNA, the sequence is TGTGCCAGCATTCCAGGGTTGAATTCACCCCTCCACTTT.